These 21 T cell receptor beta chains were sequenced from one sample in a study of cytomegalovirus exposure and HLA in healthy donors. PCR was performed using 60 Vbeta and 13 Jbeta primers. Using immunoSEQ multiplex PCR, the repertoire was profiled, and TCRdb retains in-frame clones only, with some absent. Counted here are some 120,000 clones, roughly three quarters occurring once; the ten biggest clones make up roughly 2%. Sequencing was done on a sample of PBMCs. The receptors come from a young man in good health and CMV-seronegative.

V and J are TRBV4-3 and TRBJ2-2; 8 positions match TRBD2. Per germline, CDR1 LGHNA and CDR2 YSLEER. The CDR3 runs to 17 residues. V trimming: 0 bases; J trimming: 3 bases; junction bases outside the gene matches: 6. The CDR3 coding sequence is TGCGCCAGCAGCCAAGATACCAGCGGGAGTTACACCGGGGAGCTGTTTTTT. Amino acid sequence: CASSQDTSGSYTGELFF.

The J gene is TRBJ2-5, the V gene TRBV5-4, with 11 bases that match TRBD2. With V trimmed by 4 bases and J by 2 bases, 7 bases remained unmatched. Germline V gives CDR1 SGHNT, CDR2 YYREEE (reference sequence). The CDR3 extends over 16 amino acids. The CDR3 sequence is CASSRRLAGPQETQYF. Here the CDR3 DNA reads TGTGCCAGCAGCCGCAGACTAGCGGGGCCACAAGAGACCCAGTACTTC. Variable domain in full (rest from reference TRBV5-4 and TRBJ2-5): ETGVTQSPTHLIKTRGQQVTLRCSSQSGHNTVSWYQQALGQGPQFIFQYYREEENGRGNFPPRFSGLQFPNYSSELNVNALELDDSALYLCASSRRLAGPQETQYFGPGTRLLVL.

This rearrangement joins TRBV7-9 to TRBJ2-7; a weak D match, TRBD1 (6 bases). The CDR3 length is 13 residues. Germline V gene lookup returns CDR1 SEHNR and CDR2 FQNEAQ (reference sequence). Trimming cost V 5 bases and J 7 bases, with 15 bases left between them. CDR3 sequence (DNA): TGTGCCAGCAGCCCTGGGACAAGGTATGAGCAGTACTTC. It encodes CASSPGTRYEQYF.

Only one count was recorded for this clone. A junction end diverges from the germline sequence, so it may reflect a read error. Additional DNA sequences in this sample encode the identical CDR3. V usage is TRBV5-1 and J usage is TRBJ1-1; possibly TRBD1 for D (6 bases). CDR3 length: 14 amino acids. Germline CDR1 and CDR2: SGHRS and YFSETQ. The CDR3, as DNA: TGTGCCAGCAGCTTTAACAGGGAGAACACTGAAGCTTTCTTT. It is translated as CASSFNRENTEAFF.

This chain connects TRBV27 to TRBJ1-6; TRBD1 aligns across 10 bases. V lost 5 bases to trimming and J lost 1 base; unmatched junction nucleotides: 5. This CDR3 spans 17 amino acids. The germline V gene encodes CDR1 MNHEY and CDR2 SMNVEV (reference sequence). CDR3 amino acids: CASSTDRGISYNSPLHF. The CDR3 DNA reads TGTGCCAGCAGTACGGACAGGGGGATTTCCTATAATTCACCCCTCCACTTT.

The genes are TRBV19 and TRBJ2-7; no reliable D call. CDR1 is LNHDA and CDR2 is SQIVND in the germline V gene (reference sequence). The germline V and J ends were trimmed by 3 bases and 2 bases, with 14 bases remaining between them. The CDR3 runs 15 residues. Here the CDR3 DNA reads TGTGCCAGTAGTATGTCCCAAGCGCCAACCTACGAGCAGTACTTC. The encoded protein is CASSMSQAPTYEQYF.

V gene TRBV7-9 combines with J gene TRBJ2-5, with TRBD2 matching 11 bases. With the DNA end fitting TRBJ2-7 better, the J assignment may be wrong. Germline CDR1 and CDR2: SEHNR and FQNEAQ (reference sequence). The CDR3 spans 15 residues. The CDR3 DNA sequence: TGTGCCAGCAGCTTTAGCGGGAGGGGCGCCTACGAGCAGTACTTC. Translation gives CASSFSGRGAYEQYF.

The chain joins TRBV6-1 to TRBJ1-2; the D is unclear. The length of the CDR3 is 16 residues. V was shortened by 6 bases and J by 0 bases, with 17 bases between the two germline ends. Germline lookup yields CDR1 MNHNS and CDR2 SASEGT. The CDR3 bases are TGTGCCAGCAGCGAACCGGGAAAAGGAGCTAACTATGGCTACACCTTC. It is translated as CASSEPGKGANYGYTF.

The J gene is TRBJ1-2, the V gene TRBV6-1; D possibly corresponds to TRBD1 (5 bases). V shed 2 bases and J shed 4 bases, with 23 bases lying between them. From germline, CDR1 is MNHNS and CDR2 SASEGT. The CDR3 extends over 18 amino acids. The CDR3 DNA reads TGTGCCAGCAGTGAACTATTACAGGCGAGTGGGTTCCCCTATGGCTACACCTTC. Protein product: CASSELLQASGFPYGYTF.

This chain connects TRBV2 to TRBJ2-7; 11 bases are shared with TRBD1. The trim removed 8 bases at V and 2 bases at J, leaving 2 bases unmatched. CDR1 SNHLY and CDR2 FYNNEI come from the germline V gene. The length of the CDR3 is 13 residues. DNA of the CDR3: TGTGCCAGCGCGGACAGGGGGCCCTACGAGCAGTACGTC. Translation gives CASADRGPYEQYV.

This chain uses TRBV4-3 with TRBJ2-5; 8 nucleotides align to TRBD2. Matching the DNA end better, TRBJ2-7 makes the J call doubtful. The CDR3 runs to 17 residues. Germline V gene sequence: CDR1 LGHNA, CDR2 YSLEER. The CDR3 sequence: CASSQASSGFSSYEQYF. As DNA, the CDR3 is TGCGCCAGCAGCCAGGCCTCTAGCGGGTTCTCATCCTACGAGCAGTACTTC.

J is TRBJ2-1 and V is TRBV19; possible D gene TRBD1, 6 bases. Germline assignment: CDR1 LNHDA and CDR2 SQIVND (reference sequence). The CDR3 contains 15 residues. V was clipped by 8 bases and J by 0 bases, with 14 bases between them. CDR3 coding DNA: TGTGCCAGTGGGATAAGGGGGTCCTCCTACAATGAGCAGTTCTTC. Translation: CASGIRGSSYNEQFF.

The V gene is TRBV2, the J gene TRBJ2-1; no clear D. Germline-derived CDR1 and CDR2 are SNHLY and FYNNEI. V was trimmed by 4 bases and J by 9 bases, leaving 7 bases between them. This CDR3 is 11 amino acids long. Here the CDR3 reads CASSVSTEQFF. The CDR3, as DNA: TGTGCCAGCAGTGTGAGTACTGAGCAGTTCTTC.

This clone appeared a single time. The chain employs TRBV4-1 and TRBJ2-3, with TRBD1 matching over 8 bases. This CDR3 has 16 amino acids. The V and J ends lost 6 bases and 6 bases, in that order; junction bases with no gene match: 14. Germline V CDR1 and CDR2: MGHRA, YSYEKL. CDR3 in amino acids: CASSTVPGTGGDTQYF. CDR3 sequence (DNA): TGCGCCAGCAGTACAGTCCCGGGAACAGGGGGTGATACGCAGTATTTT.

CDR3 in DNA: TGCGCCAGCAGCTTAACCGGACTAGTGGGCCCATACAATGAGCAGTTCTTC. Its protein is CASSLTGLVGPYNEQFF. The chain has TRBV5-1 and TRBJ2-1; TRBD2 matches at 7 bases. V lost 2 bases, J lost 4 bases, and 12 bases stayed unmatched. Per germline, CDR1 SGHRS and CDR2 YFSETQ. CDR3 length: 17 amino acids.

The J gene is TRBJ2-7, the V gene TRBV27; tentative D call: TRBD1 (7 bases). Germline V gene sequence: CDR1 MNHEY, CDR2 SMNVEV (reference sequence). V was shortened by 4 bases and J by 3 bases, with 10 bases between the two germline ends. The CDR3 sequence is 13 residues long. CDR3 protein: CASSYQGGYEQYF. In DNA, the CDR3 is TGTGCCAGCAGTTATCAGGGGGGCTACGAGCAGTACTTC.

The chain combines TRBV23-1 with TRBJ2-1, with 12 bases identical to TRBD2. TRBV23-1 is reported as an ORF; its role is uncertain. The CDR3 contains 17 residues. V shed 5 bases and J 1 base; nucleotides not matched to a gene: 6. The CDR3 protein is CASSDRLAGVSYNEQFF. The CDR3 bases are TGCGCCAGCAGTGACCGACTAGCGGGAGTGTCCTACAATGAGCAGTTCTTC.

This sequence joins TRBV28 and TRBJ2-5; D gene unclear. V was pared by 5 bases and J by 3 bases, with 19 bases between. CDR1 and CDR2 (germline): MDHEN, SYDVKM. The CDR3 loop spans 16 amino acids. CDR3 sequence: CASSTGSVVGKETQYF. The CDR3 DNA sequence: TGTGCCAGCAGTACCGGGTCGGTGGTGGGTAAAGAGACCCAGTACTTC.

The gene calls are TRBV11-2 and TRBJ1-6, with D unresolved. CDR3 length: 16 amino acids. V was shortened by 5 bases and J by 1 base, with 12 bases between the two germline ends. The germline CDR1 and CDR2 sequences are SGHAT and FQNNGV. In DNA form, the CDR3 reads TGTGCCAGCAGCCGCCCTTTAGTATCCTATAATTCACCCCTCCACTTT. This encodes CASSRPLVSYNSPLHF.

The chain employs TRBV27 and TRBJ1-1; tentatively, D is TRBD1 (5 bases). The CDR3 consists of 15 residues. CDR1 is MNHEY, CDR2 SMNVEV, per germline (reference sequence). The germline V and J ends were trimmed by 5 bases and 3 bases, with 16 bases remaining between them. CDR3 sequence (DNA): TGTGCCAGCAGTAGGGGATGGGGTGGTTACACTGAAGCTTTCTTT. It encodes CASSRGWGGYTEAFF.

The V call is TRBV4-3, the J call TRBJ1-1; 10 bases agree with TRBD1. The CDR3 is 13 residues long. Trimming cost V 2 bases and J 10 bases; bases outside gene matches: 4. Germline V gives CDR1 LGHNA, CDR2 YSLEER. The DNA for the CDR3 is TGCGCCAGCAGCCAACCACGGACAGGGGGAGCTTTCTTT. Protein sequence: CASSQPRTGGAFF.